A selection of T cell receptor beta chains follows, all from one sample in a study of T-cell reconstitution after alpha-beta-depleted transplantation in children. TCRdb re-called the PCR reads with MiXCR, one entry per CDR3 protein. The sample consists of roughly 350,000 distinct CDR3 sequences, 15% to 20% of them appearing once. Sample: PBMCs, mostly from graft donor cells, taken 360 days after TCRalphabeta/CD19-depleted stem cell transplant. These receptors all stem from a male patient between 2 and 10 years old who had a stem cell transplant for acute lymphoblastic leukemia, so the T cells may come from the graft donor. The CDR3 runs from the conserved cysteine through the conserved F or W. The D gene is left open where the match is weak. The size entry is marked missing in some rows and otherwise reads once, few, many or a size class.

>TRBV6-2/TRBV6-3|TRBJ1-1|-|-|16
CASSRGVRVLSTEAFF
TGTGCCAGCTCCCGCGGTGTTCGAGTGCTGAGCACTGAAGCTTTCTTT
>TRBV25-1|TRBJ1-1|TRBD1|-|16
CASSEGQGRTDTEAFF
TGTGCCAGCAGTGAAGGACAGGGGAGAACGGACACTGAAGCTTTCTTT
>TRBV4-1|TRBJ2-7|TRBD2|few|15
CASSQENGGVYEQYF
TGCGCCAGCAGCCAAGAGAACGGGGGGGTTTACGAGCAGTACTTC
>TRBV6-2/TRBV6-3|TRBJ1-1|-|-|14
CASSPTGSGTEAFF
TGTGCCAGCAGTCCCACAGGGAGCGGCACTGAAGCTTTCTTT
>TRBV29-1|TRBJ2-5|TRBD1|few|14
CSVEGRTGQETQYF
TGCAGCGTTGAAGGCCGGACAGGCCAAGAGACCCAGTACTTC
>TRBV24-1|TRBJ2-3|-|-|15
CATSVGQVVADTQYF
TGTGCCACCAGTGTGGGGCAGGTCGTCGCAGATACGCAGTATTTT
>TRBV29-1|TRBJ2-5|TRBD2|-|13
CSVQAGGGETQYF
TGCAGCGTGCAAGCGGGAGGCGGGGAGACCCAGTACTTC
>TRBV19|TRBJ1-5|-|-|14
CASTRAVFNQPQHF
TGTGCCAGTACAAGGGCAGTATTCAATCAGCCCCAGCATTTT
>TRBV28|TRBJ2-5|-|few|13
CASSSGHFETQYF
TGTGCCAGCAGTTCAGGACACTTCGAGACCCAGTACTTC
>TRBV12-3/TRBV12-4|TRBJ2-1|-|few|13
CASSRSGSVEQFF
TGTGCCAGCAGTAGGAGCGGTTCGGTTGAGCAGTTCTTC
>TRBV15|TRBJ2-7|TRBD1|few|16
CATSRDRGTGDLEQYF
TGTGCCACCAGCAGAGATCGTGGGACAGGGGATCTCGAGCAGTACTTC
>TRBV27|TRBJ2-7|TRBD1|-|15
CASRGPAGGSYEQYF
TGTGCCAGCAGGGGCCCGGCAGGGGGCTCGTACGAGCAGTACTTC
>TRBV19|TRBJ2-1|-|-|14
CASSPGMWMNEQFF
TGTGCCAGTAGTCCCGGGATGTGGATGAATGAGCAGTTCTTC
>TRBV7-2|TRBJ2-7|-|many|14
CASSLDRGPYEQYF
TGTGCCAGCAGCTTGGATAGGGGTCCCTACGAGCAGTACTTC
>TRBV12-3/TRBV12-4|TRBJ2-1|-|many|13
CASRRGSYNEQFF
TGTGCCAGCCGACGGGGCTCCTACAATGAGCAGTTCTTC
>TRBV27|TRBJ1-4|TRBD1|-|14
CASSSTGSGEKLFF
TGTGCCAGCAGTTCGACAGGGTCGGGGGAAAAACTGTTTTTT
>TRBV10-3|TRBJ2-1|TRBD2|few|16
CAISESGRVAGFEQFF
TGTGCCATCAGTGAGTCCGGAAGAGTAGCGGGGTTTGAGCAGTTCTTC
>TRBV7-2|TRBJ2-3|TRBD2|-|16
CASSLIAGEFTDTQYF
TGTGCCAGCAGCTTAATAGCGGGAGAATTCACAGATACGCAGTATTTT
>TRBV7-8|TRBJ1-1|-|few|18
CASSLGIVGRVGDTEAFF
TGTGCCAGCAGCTTAGGTATTGTCGGCAGGGTGGGGGACACTGAAGCTTTCTTT
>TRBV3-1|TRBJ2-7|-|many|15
CASSQGFDPSYEQYF
TGTGCCAGCAGCCAAGGATTCGACCCCTCCTACGAGCAGTACTTC
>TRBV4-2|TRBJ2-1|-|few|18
CASSQDGTRRARYNEQFF
TGTGCCAGCAGCCAAGATGGTACTCGGAGGGCTCGATACAATGAGCAGTTCTTC
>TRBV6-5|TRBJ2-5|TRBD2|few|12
CASSREGETQYF
TGTGCCAGCAGTAGGGAGGGGGAGACCCAGTACTTC
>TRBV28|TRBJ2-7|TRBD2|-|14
CATLPAGGSYEQYF
TGTGCCACCCTCCCGGCGGGAGGGTCCTACGAGCAGTACTTC
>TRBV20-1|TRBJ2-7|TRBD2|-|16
CSARGAASGRAREQYF
TGCAGTGCTAGAGGGGCGGCTAGCGGGAGGGCCAGGGAGCAGTACTTC
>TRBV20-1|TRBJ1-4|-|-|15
CSASSRGDFNEKLFF
TGCAGTGCCTCGTCCCGCGGGGATTTTAATGAAAAACTGTTTTTT
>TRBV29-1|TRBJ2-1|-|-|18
CSVVETIGTSRFYNEQFF
TGCAGCGTTGTAGAAACCATCGGTACTAGTCGTTTTTACAATGAGCAGTTCTTC
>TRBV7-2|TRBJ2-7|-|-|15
CASSLEGVLGYEQYF
TGTGCCAGCAGTTTAGAGGGGGTTTTGGGATACGAGCAGTACTTC
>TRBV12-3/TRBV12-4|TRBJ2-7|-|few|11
CASLNSGKQYF
TGTGCCAGCCTCAATTCGGGGAAGCAGTACTTC
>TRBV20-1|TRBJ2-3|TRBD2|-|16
CSARFPGLAGADTQYF
TGCAGTGCAAGGTTCCCGGGACTAGCGGGAGCGGATACGCAGTATTTT
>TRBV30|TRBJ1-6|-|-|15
CAWTSFGGNNSPLHF
TGTGCCTGGACGTCCTTTGGAGGGAATAATTCACCCCTCCACTTT
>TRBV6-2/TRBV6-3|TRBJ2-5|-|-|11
CASSTYETQYF
TGTGCCAGCAGCACCTACGAGACCCAGTACTTC